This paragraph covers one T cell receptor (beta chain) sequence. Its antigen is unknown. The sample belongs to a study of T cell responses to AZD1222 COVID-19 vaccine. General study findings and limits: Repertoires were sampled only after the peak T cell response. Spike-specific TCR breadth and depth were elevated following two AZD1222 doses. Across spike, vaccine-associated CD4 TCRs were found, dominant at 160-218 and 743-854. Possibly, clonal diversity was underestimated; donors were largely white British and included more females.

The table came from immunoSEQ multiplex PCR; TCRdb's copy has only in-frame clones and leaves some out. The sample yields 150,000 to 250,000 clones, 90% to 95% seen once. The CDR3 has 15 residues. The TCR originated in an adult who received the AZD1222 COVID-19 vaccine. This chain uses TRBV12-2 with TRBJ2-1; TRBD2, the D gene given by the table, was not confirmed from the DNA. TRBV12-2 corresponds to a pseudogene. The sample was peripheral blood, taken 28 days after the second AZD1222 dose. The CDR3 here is CASRLEAGAYNEQFF. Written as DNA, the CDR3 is TGTGCAAGTCGCTTAGAAGCGGGGGCCTACAATGAGCAGTTCTTC.